This T cell receptor (beta chain) appears in the sequencing data of a study of T cell repertoires in cytomegalovirus infection (dated by TCRdb to 2018 to 2020). For the study in its entirety: Alongside well-studied HLA-B-restricted epitopes, the peptide stimulations were aimed at recently identified HLA-C-restricted CMV epitopes, whose presentation resists viral immunomodulation. The HLA type of each donor mattered for the analysis, because public TCR beta signatures pointed to carriage of CMV infection along with the matching HLA type. The paper as a whole reports these results and caveats: In both this cohort and an independent roughly 350-donor cohort, the cumulative frequency of public TCR beta family members distinguished carriers of CMV infection plus the relevant HLA type. The ex vivo response was dominated by HLA-C-restricted CMV-specific TCR beta clonotypes, which also provided the single most frequent clonotype in two of eight donors.

In the paper's terms, the treatment or condition label means: in vitro stimulation with specific CMV peptide epitopes to enrich CMV-specific T cells. Sequenced using an Illumina HiSeq 1500. TCRdb reprocessing: public reads trimmed at Q25 with fastp, clones called with MiXCR, in-frame beta chains kept. Under each unique CDR3 protein, matching rows form one entry showing the most common genes and DNA. The sample has roughly 49,000 distinct CDR3 sequences on record, 20% to 25% of them singletons. Of the sample, about 90% is held by the ten largest clones. The CDR3 spans 15 residues, from the cysteine through the phenylalanine. The DNA shown is the 45-base CDR3, in frame from base 1. V is reduced by 0 bases and J by 5 bases, leaving a spacing of 14 bases between them. Regarding this clonotype: Its antigen is currently not known. Within one base of it there is no much larger clone, and no base qualities were kept.

The clonotype was recovered from a human donor in good health (CMV status not recorded). Some clones in this sample may be carry-over from other donors' samples. The rearrangement joined TRBV23-1 to TRBJ2-7; 7 matching bases give a weak D call of TRBD1. TRBV23-1 is an open reading frame whose function is uncertain. Sequenced material: CD8+ T cells from cultured PBMCs, taken from culture after CMV antigen stimulation. The DNA sequence follows: TGCGCCAGCAGTCAATCCCGGCAGGGGGGTAACGAGCAGTACTTC. This is translated as CASSQSRQGGNEQYF.